This T cell receptor beta chain derives from a study of vaccination and CD4 T cells after COVID-19. Findings and limits, study-wide: A nonsignificant rise from roughly 22 to 38 was seen in the median number of SARS-CoV-2-reactive clonotypes.

Treatment defined: roughly ten-day PBMC culture with coronavirus spike peptide pools or control peptides (ViraFEST assay). Cultured CD4+ T-cell DNA underwent Oncomine TCR Beta short-read sequencing. Each CDR3 protein gets one entry after TCRdb re-called the PCR reads with MiXCR. The data show over 15,000 distinct CDR3 sequences, 43% seen once. In regard to this clonotype: No antigen is known for it.

The receptor was derived from a human donor who had recovered from COVID-19. The sequences come from CD4+ T cells from blood, cultured in vitro, collected before SARS-CoV-2 vaccination.

CDR3 sequence (DNA): TGCAGTGCCACCCATAGGGGAGGAGGGACCTACGAGCAGTACTTC. Translating it yields CSATHRGGGTYEQYF. This chain connects TRBV20-1 to TRBJ2-7, with a weak D call TRBD2 (6 bases). Germline V gene lookup returns CDR1 DFQATT and CDR2 SNEGSKA (reference sequence). Trimming shortened V by 6 bases and J by 2 bases, and 20 bases separated the two germline ends. This CDR3 comprises 15 residues.